This entry features one T cell receptor beta chain sequence. Its antigen remains undetermined. There are no base qualities to consult, and no much larger clone falls within one base. Library construction relied on PCR. This sample was sequenced with an Illumina HiSeq 2500. To normalize quantification of the TCRbeta repertoire, the TCR libraries were built with molecular barcoding that relied on unique molecular identifiers. TCRdb reprocessed the public reads (quality trimming at Q25 with fastp, clone calling with MiXCR) and kept in-frame beta chains. All rows with the same CDR3 protein become a single entry with the most common DNA and genes. The sample yields 500,000 to 750,000 distinct CDR3 sequences; 25% to 30% were counted once. The ten largest clonotypes hold 36% of the sample. What this sample's treatment or condition label stands for: allogeneic hematopoietic cell transplantation with graft depleted of TCRalphabeta T cells and CD19 B cells. The transplant recipients were children given TCRalphabeta/CD19-depleted allogeneic hematopoietic cell grafts.

The sample is drawn from a study of T-cell reconstitution after alpha-beta-depleted transplantation in children (dated by TCRdb to the mid-2010s). With regard to the full study: Using TCR repertoire profiling, the study quantitatively followed how T-cell immune reconstitution unfolded in children after TCRalphabeta/CD19-depleted allogeneic hematopoietic cell transplantation.

The study at large found these results: Over the following months the frequencies of hyperexpanded clones went down, and after one year T-cell counts and TCRbeta diversity were mostly credited to newly produced T cells. The high TCRbeta diversity at day 60 in some patients was ascribed to recipient T cells and intrathymic progenitors that had survived conditioning. About two months after transplant, the apparently early recovery of alphabetaT-cell counts reportedly depended on just several hundred clones that had expanded rapidly and came from non-depleted graft cells.

The CDR3, cysteine through phenylalanine, is 15 amino acids long. The only DNA kept is the CDR3, 45 bases in frame from the first base. The junction shows trimming of 4 bases on V and 5 bases on J, and the gene matches do not reach 5 bases of it. In the germline V gene, CDR1 corresponds to SGHRS and CDR2 to YFSETQ. The chain is encoded by TRBV5-1 joined to TRBJ2-5; 13 central bases correspond to TRBD2. This specimen consisted of PBMCs, obtained before TCRalphabeta/CD19-depleted stem cell transplant. The origin of this receptor is a boy younger than two with Wiskott-Aldrich syndrome, due to receive a stem cell transplant. The CDR3 region reads CASSVGLAGDETQYF. The sequenced DNA: TGCGCCAGCAGCGTTGGACTAGCGGGAGATGAGACCCAGTACTTC.